Here is one TCR beta chain with its context. Its antigen is unidentified. The source of the sample is a study of T cell repertoires in cytomegalovirus infection. Study summary: CMV epitopes, recently identified HLA-C-restricted and well-studied HLA-B-restricted, were used. Broader study findings: Predominance within the ex vivo response was attributable to HLA-C-restricted CMV-specific TCR beta clonotypes.

TCRdb recomputed calls from the reads with MiXCR, one row per CDR3 protein. The sample yields 700,000 to 950,000 distinct CDR3 sequences, about 33% seen once. Germline CDR1 MGHRA, CDR2 YSYEKL. This CDR3 is 14 amino acids long. Trimming pared 0 bases from V and 7 bases from J, leaving 9 bases between. The receptor's source is a human donor in good health (CMV status not recorded). Some clones in this sample may be carry-over from other donors' samples. The chain has TRBV4-1 and TRBJ2-2; D is perhaps TRBD1 (5 bases). The sequenced sample was cultured CD8+ T cells from PBMCs, obtained from culture after CMV antigen stimulation. Written as DNA, the CDR3 is TGCGCCAGCAGCCAAGAAGACCAGGGCGGGGAGCTGTTTTTT. Translating it yields CASSQEDQGGELFF.